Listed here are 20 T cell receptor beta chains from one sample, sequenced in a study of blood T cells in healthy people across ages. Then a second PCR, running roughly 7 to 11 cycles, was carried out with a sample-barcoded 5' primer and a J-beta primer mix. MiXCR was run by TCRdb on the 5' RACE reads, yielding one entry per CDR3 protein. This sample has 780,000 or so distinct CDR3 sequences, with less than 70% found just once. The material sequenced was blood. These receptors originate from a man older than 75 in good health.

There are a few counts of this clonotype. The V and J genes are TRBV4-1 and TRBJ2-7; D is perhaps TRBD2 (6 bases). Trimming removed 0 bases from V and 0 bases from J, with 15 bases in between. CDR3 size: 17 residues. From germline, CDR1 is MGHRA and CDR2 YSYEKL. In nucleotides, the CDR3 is TGCGCCAGCAGCCAAGATTATGGAACTAGCCGCTCCTACGAGCAGTACTTC. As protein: CASSQDYGTSRSYEQYF.

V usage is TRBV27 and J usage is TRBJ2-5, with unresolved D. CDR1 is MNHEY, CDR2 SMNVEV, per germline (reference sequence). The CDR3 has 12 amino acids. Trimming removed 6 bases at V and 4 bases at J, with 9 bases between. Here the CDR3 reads CASRTGSETQYF. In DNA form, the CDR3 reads TGTGCCAGCAGGACTGGGTCAGAGACCCAGTACTTC.

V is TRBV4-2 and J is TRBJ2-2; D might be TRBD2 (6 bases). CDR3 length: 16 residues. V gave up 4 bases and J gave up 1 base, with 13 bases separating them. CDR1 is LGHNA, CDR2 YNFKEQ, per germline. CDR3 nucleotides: TGTGCCAGCAGCCCAATATTAGCGGTGAACACCGGGGAGCTGTTTTTT. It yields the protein CASSPILAVNTGELFF.

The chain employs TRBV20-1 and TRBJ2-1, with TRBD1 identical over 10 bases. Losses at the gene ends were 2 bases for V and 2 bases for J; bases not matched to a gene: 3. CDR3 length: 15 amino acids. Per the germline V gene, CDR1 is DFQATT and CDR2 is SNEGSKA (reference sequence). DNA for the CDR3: TGCAGTGCTAGACGGACAGGGGGGACCTACAATGAGCAGTTCTTC. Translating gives CSARRTGGTYNEQFF.

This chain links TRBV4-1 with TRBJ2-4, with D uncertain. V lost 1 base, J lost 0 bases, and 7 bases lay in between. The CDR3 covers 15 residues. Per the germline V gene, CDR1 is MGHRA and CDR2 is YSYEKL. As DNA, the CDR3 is TGCGCCAGCAGCCAAGTCGGCCTAGCCAAAAACATTCAGTACTTC. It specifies CASSQVGLAKNIQYF.

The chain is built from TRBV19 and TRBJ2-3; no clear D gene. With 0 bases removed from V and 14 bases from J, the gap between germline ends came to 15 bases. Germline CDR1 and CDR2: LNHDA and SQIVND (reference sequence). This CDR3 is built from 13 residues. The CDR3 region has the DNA TGTGCCAGTAGTATAGATGCAGACGGATACGCGTATTTT. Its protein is CASSIDADGYAYF.

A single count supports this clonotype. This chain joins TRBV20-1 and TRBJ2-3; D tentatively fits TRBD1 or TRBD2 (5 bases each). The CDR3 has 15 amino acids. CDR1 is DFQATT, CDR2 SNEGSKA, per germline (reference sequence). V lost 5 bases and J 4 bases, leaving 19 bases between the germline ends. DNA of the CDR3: TGCAGTGCTCGCGCCGGGACCCTAACCGCAGATACGCAGTATTTT. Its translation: CSARAGTLTADTQYF.

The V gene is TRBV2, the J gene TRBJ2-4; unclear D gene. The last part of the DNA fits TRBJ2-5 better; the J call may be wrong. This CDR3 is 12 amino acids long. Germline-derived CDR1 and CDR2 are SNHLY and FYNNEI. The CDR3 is CASQSAKETQYF. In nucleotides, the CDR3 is TGTGCCAGCCAGAGCGCAAAAGAGACCCAGTACTTC.

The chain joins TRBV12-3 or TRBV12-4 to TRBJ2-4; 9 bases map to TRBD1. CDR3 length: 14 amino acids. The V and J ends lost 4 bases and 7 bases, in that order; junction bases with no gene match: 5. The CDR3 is CASSYRQGGNIQYF. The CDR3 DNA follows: TGTGCCAGCAGTTACCGACAGGGGGGTAACATTCAGTACTTC.

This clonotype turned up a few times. The CDR3 sequence: CASSPGGRGTDTQYF. In DNA form, the CDR3 reads TGTGCCAGCAGCCCGGGCGGGAGGGGCACAGATACGCAGTATTTT. The chain uses TRBV7-2 and TRBJ2-3, with 9 nucleotides matching TRBD2. Germline loops: CDR1 SGHTA, CDR2 FQGNSA. This CDR3 spans 15 amino acids. With V trimmed by 5 bases and J by 1 base, 4 bases remained unmatched.

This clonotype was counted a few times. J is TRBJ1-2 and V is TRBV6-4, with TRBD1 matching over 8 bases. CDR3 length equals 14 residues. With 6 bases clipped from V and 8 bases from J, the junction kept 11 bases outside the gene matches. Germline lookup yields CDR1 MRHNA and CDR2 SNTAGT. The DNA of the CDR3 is TGTGCCAGCAGCCGAAGACAGGGGATGGAGGGCTACACCTTC. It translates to CASSRRQGMEGYTF.

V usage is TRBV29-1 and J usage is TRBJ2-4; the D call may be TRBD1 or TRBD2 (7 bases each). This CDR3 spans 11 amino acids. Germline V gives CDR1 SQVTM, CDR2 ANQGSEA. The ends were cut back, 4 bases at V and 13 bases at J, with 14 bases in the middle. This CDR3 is CSVGQGGEQYF. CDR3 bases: TGCAGCGTTGGACAGGGAGGGGAGCAGTACTTC.

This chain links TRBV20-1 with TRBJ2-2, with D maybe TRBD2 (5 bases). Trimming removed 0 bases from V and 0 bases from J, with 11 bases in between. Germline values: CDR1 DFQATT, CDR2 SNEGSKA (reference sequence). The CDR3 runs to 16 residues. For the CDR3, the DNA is TGCAGTGCTAGAGATGCCCTAGCTGCGAACACCGGGGAGCTGTTTTTT. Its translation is CSARDALAANTGELFF.

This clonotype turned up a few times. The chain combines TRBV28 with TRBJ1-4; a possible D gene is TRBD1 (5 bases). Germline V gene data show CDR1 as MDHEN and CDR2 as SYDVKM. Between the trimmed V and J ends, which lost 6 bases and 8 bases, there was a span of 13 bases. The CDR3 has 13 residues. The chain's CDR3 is CASSLGVREKLFF. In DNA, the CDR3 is TGTGCCAGCAGCCTGGGGGTACGGGAAAAACTGTTTTTT. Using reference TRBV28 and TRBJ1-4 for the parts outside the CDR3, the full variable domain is DVKVTQSSRYLVKRTGEKVFLECVQDMDHENMFWYRQDPGLGLRLIYFSYDVKMKEKGDIPEGYSVSREKKERFSLILESASTNQTSMYLCASSLGVREKLFFGSGTQLSVL.

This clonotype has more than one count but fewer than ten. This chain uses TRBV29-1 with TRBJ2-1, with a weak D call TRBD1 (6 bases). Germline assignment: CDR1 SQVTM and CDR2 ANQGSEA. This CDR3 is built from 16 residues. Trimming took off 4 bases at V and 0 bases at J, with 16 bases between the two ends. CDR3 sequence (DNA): TGCAGCGTTGGCAGTTTCCAGGGGAGCTCCTACAATGAGCAGTTCTTC. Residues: CSVGSFQGSSYNEQFF.

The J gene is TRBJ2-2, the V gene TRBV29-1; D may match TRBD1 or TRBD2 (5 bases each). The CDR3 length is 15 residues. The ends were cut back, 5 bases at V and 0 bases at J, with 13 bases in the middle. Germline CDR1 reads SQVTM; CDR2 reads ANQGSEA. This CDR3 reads CSVRTVGANTGELFF. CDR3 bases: TGCAGCGTTCGGACGGTGGGGGCGAACACCGGGGAGCTGTTTTTT.

The CDR3 nucleotides are TGTGCCACCAGTGATTTGGGCTCGGCGGGAGTGGGGACCCAGTACTTC. Amino acid sequence: CATSDLGSAGVGTQYF. The chain recombines TRBV24-1 with TRBJ2-5; 7 nucleotides line up with TRBD2. CDR1 KGHDR and CDR2 SFDVKD come from the germline V gene. The CDR3 runs to 16 residues. The ends lost 0 bases at V and 7 bases at J; junction bases unmatched: 10.

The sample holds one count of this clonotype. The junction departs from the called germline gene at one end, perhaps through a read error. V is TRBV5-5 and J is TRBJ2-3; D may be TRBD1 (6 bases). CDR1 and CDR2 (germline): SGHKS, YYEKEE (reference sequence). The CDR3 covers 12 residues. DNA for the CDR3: TGTGCCGGCAGCTTCACAGGGGATACGCAGTATTTT. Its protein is CAGSFTGDTQYF. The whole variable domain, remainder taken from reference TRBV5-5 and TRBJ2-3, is DAGVTQSPTHLIKTRGQQVTLRCSPISGHKSVSWYQQVLGQGPQFIFQYYEKEERGRGNFPDRFSARQFPNYSSELNVNALLLGDSALYLCAGSFTGDTQYFGPGTRLTVL.

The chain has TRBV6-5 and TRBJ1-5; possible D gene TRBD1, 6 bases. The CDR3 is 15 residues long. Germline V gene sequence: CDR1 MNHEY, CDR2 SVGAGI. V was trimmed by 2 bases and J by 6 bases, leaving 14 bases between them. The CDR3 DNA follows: TGTGCCAGCAGTTACCAGGGCGGGGGCACTCAGCCCCAGCATTTT. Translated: CASSYQGGGTQPQHF.

The CDR3 is CSVTIRGTSTDTQYF. The CDR3 bases are TGCAGCGTTACCATCAGGGGAACTAGCACAGATACGCAGTATTTT. The V call is TRBV29-1, the J call TRBJ2-3; D is perhaps TRBD1 (6 bases). V was clipped by 5 bases and J by 0 bases, with 15 bases between them. Germline-derived CDR1 and CDR2 are SQVTM and ANQGSEA. CDR3 size: 15 residues.